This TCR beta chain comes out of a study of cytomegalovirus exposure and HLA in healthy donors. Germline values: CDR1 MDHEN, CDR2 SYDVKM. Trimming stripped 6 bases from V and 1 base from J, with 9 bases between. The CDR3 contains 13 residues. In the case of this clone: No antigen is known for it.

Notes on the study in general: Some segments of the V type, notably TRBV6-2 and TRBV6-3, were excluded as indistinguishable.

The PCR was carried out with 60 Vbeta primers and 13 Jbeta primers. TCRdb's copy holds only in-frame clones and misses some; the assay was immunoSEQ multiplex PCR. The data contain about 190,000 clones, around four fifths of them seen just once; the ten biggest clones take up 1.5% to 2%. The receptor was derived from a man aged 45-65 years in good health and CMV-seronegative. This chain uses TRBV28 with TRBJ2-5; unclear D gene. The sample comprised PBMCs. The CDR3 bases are TGTGCCAGCAGCGATTACATCCAAGAGACCCAGTACTTC. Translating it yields CASSDYIQETQYF. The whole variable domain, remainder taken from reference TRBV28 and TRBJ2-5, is DVKVTQSSRYLVKRTGEKVFLECVQDMDHENMFWYRQDPGLGLRLIYFSYDVKMKEKGDIPEGYSVSREKKERFSLILESASTNQTSMYLCASSDYIQETQYFGPGTRLLVL.